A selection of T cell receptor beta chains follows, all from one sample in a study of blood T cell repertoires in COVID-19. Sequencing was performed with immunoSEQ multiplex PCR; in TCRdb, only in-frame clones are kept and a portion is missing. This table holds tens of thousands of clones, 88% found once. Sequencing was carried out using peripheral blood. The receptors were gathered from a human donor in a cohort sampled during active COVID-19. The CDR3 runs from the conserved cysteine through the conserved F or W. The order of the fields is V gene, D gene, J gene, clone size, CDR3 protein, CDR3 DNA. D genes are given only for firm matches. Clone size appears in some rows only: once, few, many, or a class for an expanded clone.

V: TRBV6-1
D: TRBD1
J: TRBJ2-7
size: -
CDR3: CASSEVGTGGKQYF
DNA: TGTGCCAGCAGTGAAGTGGGGACAGGGGGCAAGCAGTACTTC

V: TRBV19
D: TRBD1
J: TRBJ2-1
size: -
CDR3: CASSIRGRGLVLPANEQFF
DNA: TGTGCCAGTAGTATTCGAGGCAGGGGGCTGGTCTTACCTGCCAATGAGCAGTTCTTC

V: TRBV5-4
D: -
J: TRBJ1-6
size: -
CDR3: CASSASDSGPLHF
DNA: TGTGCCAGCAGCGCATCGGACTCCGGGCCCCTCCACTTT

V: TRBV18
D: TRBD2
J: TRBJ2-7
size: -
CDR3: CASSERQRGLSYEQYF
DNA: TGTGCCAGCTCAGAGAGACAGCGGGGTCTTTCCTACGAGCAGTACTTC

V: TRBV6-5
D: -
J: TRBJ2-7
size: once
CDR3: CASSYRAEGYEQYF
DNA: TGTGCCAGCAGTTACAGGGCAGAGGGCTACGAGCAGTACTTC

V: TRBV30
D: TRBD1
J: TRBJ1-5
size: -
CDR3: CAWTGQGTQPQHF
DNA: TGTGCCTGGACGGGACAGGGGACCCAGCCCCAGCATTTT

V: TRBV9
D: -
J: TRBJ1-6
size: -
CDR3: CASSVDTGPTYNSPLHF
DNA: TGTGCCAGCAGCGTAGATACTGGGCCAACCTATAATTCACCCCTCCACTTT

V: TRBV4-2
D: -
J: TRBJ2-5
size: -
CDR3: CASSHSSSQETQYF
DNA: TGTGCCAGCAGCCACTCTAGCTCCCAAGAGACCCAGTACTTC

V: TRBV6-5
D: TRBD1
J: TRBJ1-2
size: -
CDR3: CASSRSRGVGYGYTF
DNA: TGTGCCAGCAGTCGCAGCAGGGGGGTAGGCTATGGCTACACCTTC

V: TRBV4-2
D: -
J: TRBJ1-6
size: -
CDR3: CASSQERYRSPLHF
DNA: TGTGCCAGCAGCCAGGAGAGGTATCGCTCACCCCTCCACTTT

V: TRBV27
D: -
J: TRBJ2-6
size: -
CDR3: CASSFWTAGANVLTF
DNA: TGTGCCAGCAGTTTTTGGACAGCCGGGGCCAACGTCCTGACTTTC